The 21 T cell receptor beta chains below all came from one sample that was sequenced in a study of cytomegalovirus exposure and HLA in healthy donors listed by TCRdb under 2017. Libraries were made using the immunoSEQ multiplex PCR assay. A mixture of 60 forward primers for TCR Vbeta segments and 13 reverse primers for TCR Jbeta segments was used in the multiplex PCR. The source is immuneACCESS, and TCRdb retained only in-frame sequences with V and J called. Part of the clones is not carried over; for the studies checked, unresolved V genes explain less than half of this, and the remainder is unexplained. The sample contains more than 95,000 clones, under 80% of them found a single time. The leading ten clones occupy roughly 11% of the sample. The source material was PBMCs. The receptors originated from a woman aged 45 to 65 in good health and CMV-seropositive.

This chain uses TRBV6-5 with TRBJ1-1; D ambiguous. This CDR3 is built from 15 residues. Germline-derived CDR1 and CDR2 are MNHEY and SVGAGI. The V end lost 9 bases, the J end lost 1 base, and 18 bases lay between the germline ends. CDR3 in amino acids: CASKLESTQNTEAFF. CDR3 DNA: TGTGCCAGTAAATTGGAGTCGACTCAGAACACTGAAGCTTTCTTT.

This clone was counted a few times. J is TRBJ1-3 and V is TRBV15; a possible D gene is TRBD1 (6 bases). Trimming removed 0 bases at V and 0 bases at J, with 12 bases between. Germline lookup yields CDR1 LNHNV and CDR2 YYDKDF (reference sequence). This CDR3 is built from 17 residues. CDR3 residues: CATSRDPGAFSGNTIYF. The CDR3 DNA reads TGTGCCACCAGCAGAGATCCAGGGGCTTTCTCTGGAAACACCATATATTTT.

V and J are TRBV30 and TRBJ2-3, with D possibly matching TRBD1 (5 bases). V dropped 4 bases and J dropped 0 bases, with 5 bases sitting between them. The CDR3 has 12 residues. The germline gives CDR1 GTSNPN, CDR2 SVGIG (reference sequence). CDR3 loop: CAWTGSTDTQYF. The DNA of the CDR3 is TGTGCCTGGACAGGGAGCACAGATACGCAGTATTTT.

This sequence joins TRBV7-6 and TRBJ2-1; 10 bases agree with TRBD2. J lost 9 bases, V lost 2 bases, and 16 bases had no gene match. The CDR3 loop spans 18 amino acids. CDR1 is SGHVS and CDR2 is FNYEAQ in the germline V gene. The CDR3 loop is CASSLNSGRSPEGGEQFF. The CDR3 DNA follows: TGTGCCAGCAGCTTAAATAGCGGGAGGTCTCCCGAGGGGGGTGAGCAGTTCTTC.

The CDR3 region is CASSQVGGTGGAGETQYF. As DNA, the CDR3 is TGCGCCAGCAGCCAAGTAGGCGGGACAGGGGGGGCAGGAGAGACCCAGTACTTC. The chain carries TRBV4-1 and TRBJ2-5; 11 nucleotides line up with TRBD1. This CDR3 has 18 residues. Germline assignment: CDR1 MGHRA and CDR2 YSYEKL. With 1 base clipped from V and 4 bases from J, the junction kept 11 bases outside the gene matches.

This chain uses TRBV10-3 with TRBJ1-5; the D is unclear. Germline CDR1 ENHRY, CDR2 SYGVKD. The CDR3 consists of 13 residues. Trimming took off 0 bases at V and 5 bases at J, with 5 bases between the two ends. CDR3 bases: TGTGCCATCAGTGAGTCTTCGGATCAGCCCCAGCATTTT. Translation: CAISESSDQPQHF.

V usage is TRBV5-1 and J usage is TRBJ2-7, with TRBD2 matching over 9 bases. Losses at the gene ends were 6 bases for V and 0 bases for J; bases not matched to a gene: 4. Germline CDR1 is SGHRS and CDR2 is YFSETQ. This CDR3 contains 14 residues. The CDR3 spells CASTLAGDSYEQYF. CDR3 in DNA: TGCGCCAGCACCTTAGCGGGAGACTCCTACGAGCAGTACTTC. The variable domain in full, completed from reference TRBV5-1 and TRBJ2-7, reads KAGVTQTPRYLIKTRGQQVTLSCSPISGHRSVSWYQQTPGQGLQFLFEYFSETQRNKGNFPGRFSGRQFSNSRSEMNVSTLELGDSALYLCASTLAGDSYEQYFGPGTRLTVT.

The CDR3 DNA follows: TGTGCCAGCAGTTACACTACCTACAATGAGCAGTTCTTC. Its protein product is CASSYTTYNEQFF. The genes are TRBV6-5 and TRBJ2-1; D call uncertain. V was cut by 2 bases and J by 2 bases, with 4 bases left in between. Germline CDR1 and CDR2: MNHEY and SVGAGI. The length of the CDR3 is 13 residues.

The chain carries TRBV19 and TRBJ2-1, with D perhaps TRBD1 (6 bases). Trimming pared 5 bases from V and 5 bases from J, leaving 19 bases between. CDR3 length: 16 residues. Germline CDR1 and CDR2: LNHDA and SQIVND (reference sequence). The CDR3 loop reads CASSGPGHPSNNEQFF. The CDR3 nucleotides are TGTGCCAGTAGTGGCCCGGGACACCCAAGCAACAATGAGCAGTTCTTC.

The gene calls are TRBV7-2 and TRBJ2-5; 16 bases align to TRBD2. V dropped 5 bases and J dropped 4; count of bases not matched to a gene: 7. This CDR3 has 17 residues. Germline-derived CDR1 and CDR2 are SGHTA and FQGNSA. The CDR3 region has the DNA TGTGCCAGCAGCATAGGGACTAGCGGGGGGGCCGGAGAGACCCAGTACTTC. Translating it yields CASSIGTSGGAGETQYF. Full variable domain (missing parts from reference TRBV7-2 and TRBJ2-5): GAGVSQSPSNKVTEKGKDVELRCDPISGHTALYWYRQSLGQGLEFLIYFQGNSAPDKSGLPSDRFSAERTGGSVSTLTIQRTQQEDSAVYLCASSIGTSGGAGETQYFGPGTRLLVL.

This chain joins TRBV6-5 and TRBJ1-2; 8 nucleotides align to TRBD1. From germline, CDR1 is MNHEY and CDR2 SVGAGI. The V segment lost 4 bases and the J segment 7 bases; nucleotides outside the gene matches: 11. CDR3 length equals 15 residues. The CDR3 region is CASSSYFDRGTGYTF. DNA of the CDR3: TGTGCCAGCAGTTCCTACTTCGACAGGGGCACTGGCTACACCTTC.

The J gene is TRBJ1-5, the V gene TRBV4-1; D possibly corresponds to TRBD1 (5 bases). This CDR3 is built from 16 residues. From germline, CDR1 is MGHRA and CDR2 YSYEKL. V lost 0 bases and J lost 1, with 10 bases in between. CDR3 amino acids: CASSQEGVGSNQPQHF. In nucleotides, the CDR3 is TGCGCCAGCAGCCAAGAAGGGGTTGGGAGCAATCAGCCCCAGCATTTT.

This chain connects TRBV7-2 to TRBJ2-3; D not resolved. Germline CDR1 reads SGHTA; CDR2 reads FQGNSA. V was cut by 0 bases and J by 0 bases, with 7 bases left in between. The CDR3 has 15 amino acids. The CDR3: CASSLASTSTDTQYF. CDR3 DNA sequence: TGTGCCAGCAGCTTAGCCTCAACTAGCACAGATACGCAGTATTTT.

The chain recombines TRBV15 with TRBJ2-5, with TRBD2 identical over 13 bases. The CDR3 has 15 residues. CDR1 LNHNV and CDR2 YYDKDF come from the germline V gene (reference sequence). Trimming removed 3 bases from V and 3 bases from J; junction bases left unmatched: 1. The CDR3 DNA reads TGTGCCACCAGCAGTGGACTAGCGGGGGAAGAGACCCAGTACTTC. Translating it yields CATSSGLAGEETQYF.

This chain connects TRBV19 to TRBJ2-2; 11 bases fit TRBD2. Germline CDR1 is LNHDA and CDR2 is SQIVND (reference sequence). This CDR3 has 19 amino acids. Unmatched junction bases numbered 13, after V lost 6 bases and J lost 1 base. CDR3 coding DNA: TGTGCCAGTAGAACACTCGTAACAGGACTAGCGGGGAACACCGGGGAGCTGTTTTTT. Amino acids: CASRTLVTGLAGNTGELFF.

The CDR3, as DNA: TGCAGCGTTGGGCCCCGGGGAGAGGAGACCCAGTACTTC. This translates into CSVGPRGEETQYF. The chain couples TRBV29-1 to TRBJ2-5, with D possibly TRBD2 on 5 matching bases. V lost 4 bases and J lost 5, with 14 bases in between. This CDR3 contains 13 residues. Germline V gene data show CDR1 as SQVTM and CDR2 as ANQGSEA.

Details on this clone: At one of its ends the junction is not consistent with the germline gene, which may arise from a read error. The chain has TRBV10-1 and TRBJ2-7, with D uncertain. From germline, CDR1 is WNHNN and CDR2 SYGVQD (reference sequence). This CDR3 region has 13 residues. The CDR3 loop reads CARSESGRNEQYF. The CDR3 DNA is TGCGCCCGCAGTGAGTCTGGTAGAAACGAGCAGTACTTC.

The chain has TRBV6-1 and TRBJ1-1; D gene ambiguous. CDR1 and CDR2 (germline): MNHNS, SASEGT. V shed 0 bases and J shed 7 bases, with 15 bases lying between them. CDR3 length: 15 residues. The CDR3 here is CASSEAMSTVDEAFF. CDR3 sequence (DNA): TGTGCCAGCAGTGAAGCGATGAGTACAGTTGATGAAGCTTTCTTT.

The gene calls are TRBV5-5 and TRBJ1-2; a possible D gene is TRBD1 (6 bases). CDR1 and CDR2 from the germline V gene are SGHKS and YYEKEE (reference sequence). This CDR3 contains 13 residues. V was cut by 0 bases and J by 3 bases, with 6 bases left in between. The CDR3 is CASSLDRDYGYTF. The CDR3 coding sequence is TGTGCCAGCAGCTTGGACAGGGACTATGGCTACACCTTC. The full variable domain, its missing parts supplied by reference TRBV5-5 and TRBJ1-2, is DAGVTQSPTHLIKTRGQQVTLRCSPISGHKSVSWYQQVLGQGPQFIFQYYEKEERGRGNFPDRFSARQFPNYSSELNVNALLLGDSALYLCASSLDRDYGYTFGSGTRLTVV.

The gene calls are TRBV7-2 and TRBJ2-7, with 7 positions matching TRBD2. Germline V CDR1 and CDR2: SGHTA, FQGNSA. The J segment lost 3 bases and the V segment lost 2 bases, leaving 7 bases of the junction unmatched. This CDR3 is built from 15 residues. The CDR3 loop reads CASSLIRDYRYEQYF. Here the CDR3 DNA reads TGTGCCAGCAGCTTAATACGGGACTATCGCTACGAGCAGTACTTC.

The chain couples TRBV10-3 to TRBJ2-7, with TRBD1 as a possible D gene (5 bases). V lost 10 bases, J lost 2 bases, and 18 bases lay in between. CDR1 ENHRY and CDR2 SYGVKD come from the germline V gene. The CDR3 is 14 residues long. Here the CDR3 DNA reads TGTGCCACCCAGGTGGCGCAGGGAACCTACGAGCAGTACTTC. It encodes CATQVAQGTYEQYF.